This record covers a single T cell receptor beta chain. The data were obtained in a study of blood T cell repertoires in COVID-19. J gave up 2 bases and V 0 bases, and 1 base lay outside the gene matches. The CDR3 extends over 14 amino acids. Per the germline V gene, CDR1 is LNHNV and CDR2 is YYDKDF (reference sequence). Generated by immunoSEQ multiplex PCR, the TCRdb table keeps only in-frame clones and is missing some. The table records roughly 250,000 clones, approximately 83% of them present only once. This chain joins TRBV15 and TRBJ2-7; 7 nucleotides agree with TRBD1. The source is a woman aged 45-59 years with acute or convalescent COVID-19. Sequencing was performed on peripheral blood. The CDR3 DNA is TGTGCCACCAGCAGAGATACAGGGGCCTACGAGCAGTACTTC. Translation: CATSRDTGAYEQYF.